Described below is a single T cell receptor (beta chain) sequence and its context. The sample belongs to a study of blood T cell repertoires in COVID-19. Whole-study context: The United States, Italy and Spain were the sources of the acute and convalescent COVID-19 samples. PBMCs, B-cell-depleted T cells, or T cells provided the cDNA or gDNA that made up the material.

Study processing details: It was from reference gene primer amplification that nucleated cell counts were estimated. Repertoires were generated with immunoSEQ multiplex PCR, while TCRdb's copy carries only in-frame clones and drops some. D and trimming were read from the DNA, whereas the V and J calls and clone size are those reported in that table. The sample lists 200,000 to 250,000 clones, roughly 80% seen once, with roughly 5% in the top ten. The germline V gene encodes CDR1 MGHDK and CDR2 SYGVNS. This CDR3 spans 15 amino acids. The V end lost 6 bases, the J end lost 1 base, and 16 bases lay between the germline ends.

The receptor comes from a human donor in a cohort sampled during active COVID-19. This sequence joins TRBV25-1 and TRBJ2-7; D may be TRBD1 (6 bases). Sequencing was carried out using peripheral blood. This CDR3 reads CASRSRGQGSYEQYF. DNA for the CDR3: TGTGCCAGCAGATCCAGGGGTCAGGGTTCCTACGAGCAGTACTTC.